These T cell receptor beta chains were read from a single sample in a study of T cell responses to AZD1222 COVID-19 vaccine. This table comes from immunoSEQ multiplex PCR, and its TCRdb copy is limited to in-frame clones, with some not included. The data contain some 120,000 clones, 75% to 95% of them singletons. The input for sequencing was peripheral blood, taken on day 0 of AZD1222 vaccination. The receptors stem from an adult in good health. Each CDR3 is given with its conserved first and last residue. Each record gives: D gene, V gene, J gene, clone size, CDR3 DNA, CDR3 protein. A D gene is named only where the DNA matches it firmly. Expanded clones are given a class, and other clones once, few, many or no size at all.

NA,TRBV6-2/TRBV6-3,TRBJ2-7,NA,TGTGCCAGCAGTTACCCGAAATTCCCAGGGGCACCTGGCGAGCAGTACTTC,CASSYPKFPGAPGEQYF
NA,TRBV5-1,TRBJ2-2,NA,TGCGCCAGCAGCCAAGGGGTTGGGGAGCTGTTTTTT,CASSQGVGELFF
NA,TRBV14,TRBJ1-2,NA,TGTGCCAGCAGCCCCAGGGTCGGGGTCTATGGCTACACCTTC,CASSPRVGVYGYTF
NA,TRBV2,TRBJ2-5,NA,TGTGCCAGCAGTGCGAGCGCCCAAGAGACCCAGTACTTC,CASSASAQETQYF
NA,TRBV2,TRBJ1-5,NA,TGTGCCAGCAGCGTACAGGGCGCCGATCAGCCCCAGCATTTT,CASSVQGADQPQHF
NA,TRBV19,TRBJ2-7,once,TGTGCCAGTAGTGGGGTGGGTCAGGGAGAAAACGAGCAGTACTTC,CASSGVGQGENEQYF
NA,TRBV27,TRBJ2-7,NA,TGTGCCAGCAGTTTTCAAATGGGAACCTACGAGCAGTACTTC,CASSFQMGTYEQYF
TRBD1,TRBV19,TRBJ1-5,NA,TGTGCCAGTAGTCCCGGGACAGGGGGTCAGCCCCAGCATTTT,CASSPGTGGQPQHF
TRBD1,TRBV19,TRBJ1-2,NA,TGTGCCAGTAGTATAGGGGCAGGGGGCCGTGGCTACACCTTC,CASSIGAGGRGYTF
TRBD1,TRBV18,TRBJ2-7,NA,TGTGCCAGCTCACCCCCGGGACAGGGGGGGTCAGGGGAGCAGTACTTC,CASSPPGQGGSGEQYF
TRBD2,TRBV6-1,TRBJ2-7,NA,TGTGCCAGCAGTGAACCCGGACTAGCGCGACCCTACGAGCAGTACTTC,CASSEPGLARPYEQYF
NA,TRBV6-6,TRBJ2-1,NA,TGTGCCAGCAGCAAAGAGGAGGGGGGGTACAATGAGCAGTTCTTC,CASSKEEGGYNEQFF
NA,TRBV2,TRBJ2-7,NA,TGTGCCAGCAGCCCTGCGGGATCCTACGAGCAGTACTTC,CASSPAGSYEQYF
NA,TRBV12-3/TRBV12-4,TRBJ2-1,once,TGTGCCAGCAGTCCCCTGGCAGGCAATGAGCAGTTCTTC,CASSPLAGNEQFF
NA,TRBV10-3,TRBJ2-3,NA,TGTGCCATCAGCTCAGGGGCCTGGGACACAGATACGCAGTATTTT,CAISSGAWDTDTQYF
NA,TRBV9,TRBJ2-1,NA,TGTGCCAGCACAGGTACGGCGCAAAACAATGAGCAGTTCTTC,CASTGTAQNNEQFF
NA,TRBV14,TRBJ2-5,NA,TGTGCCAGCAGCCAAAAACGGTACCAAGAGACCCAGTACTTC,CASSQKRYQETQYF
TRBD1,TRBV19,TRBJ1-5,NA,TGTGCCAGTACCCCACAGGGGGTTAGCAATCAGCCCCAGCATTTT,CASTPQGVSNQPQHF
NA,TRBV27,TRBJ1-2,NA,TGTGCCAGCAGCCCCATTGGGGGGGACCATGGCTACACCTTC,CASSPIGGDHGYTF
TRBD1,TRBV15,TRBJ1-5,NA,TGTGCCACCAGCAGACTTATGCCGGGACAGTTGCATCAGCCCCAGCATTTT,CATSRLMPGQLHQPQHF
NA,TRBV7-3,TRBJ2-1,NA,TGTGCCAGCAGCCCCATACCAGGACGCAAGGATGAGCAGTTCTTC,CASSPIPGRKDEQFF
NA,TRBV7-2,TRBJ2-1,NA,TGTGCCAGCAGCTTAGAGGTAGCGTCCTACAATGAGCAGTTCTTC,CASSLEVASYNEQFF
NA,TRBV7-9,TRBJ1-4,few,TGTGCCAGCAGCTTAGGTTTCTCTGTAGGAGGGGGTAATGAAAAACTGTTTTTT,CASSLGFSVGGGNEKLFF
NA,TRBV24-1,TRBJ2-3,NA,TGTGCCACCAGTGATTTGGCGGATACGCAGTATTTT,CATSDLADTQYF
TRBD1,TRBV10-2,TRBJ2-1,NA,TGCGCCAGCAGGGATCTCAGACAGGGGGAATACAATGAGCAGTTCTTC,CASRDLRQGEYNEQFF
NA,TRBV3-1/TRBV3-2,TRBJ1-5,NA,TGTGCCAGCAGCCAAGATTGGGGAGGGGATCAGCCCCAGCATTTT,CASSQDWGGDQPQHF
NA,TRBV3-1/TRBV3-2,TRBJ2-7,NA,TGTGCCAGCAGCCAAGCGGGAGCTCCCTACGAGCAGTACTTC,CASSQAGAPYEQYF
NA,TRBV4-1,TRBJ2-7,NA,TGCGCCAGCAGCCAAGTTTTGGGGGGCAAAGCCTACGAGCAGTACTTC,CASSQVLGGKAYEQYF
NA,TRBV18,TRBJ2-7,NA,TGTGCCAGCTCACCAACCCGGTCGGGCTACGAGCAGTACTTC,CASSPTRSGYEQYF
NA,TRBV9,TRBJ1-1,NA,TGTGCCAGCAGCAGGACGAACACTGAAGCTTTCTTT,CASSRTNTEAFF
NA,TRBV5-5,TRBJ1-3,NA,TGTGCCAGCAGCTTCTCTGGAAACACCATATATTTT,CASSFSGNTIYF
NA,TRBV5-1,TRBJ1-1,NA,TGCGCCAGCAACGAGGACACTTTGAACACTGAAGCTTTCTTT,CASNEDTLNTEAFF
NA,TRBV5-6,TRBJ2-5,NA,TGTGCCAGCAGTATTTCTAGCGAAGAGACCCAGTACTTC,CASSISSEETQYF
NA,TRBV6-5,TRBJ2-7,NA,TGTGCCAGCAGTCCCGGACAGGGAGGGATTTACGAGCAGTACTTC,CASSPGQGGIYEQYF
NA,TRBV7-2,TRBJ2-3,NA,TGTGCCAGCAGCTTAGCGTCAGATACGCAGTATTTT,CASSLASDTQYF
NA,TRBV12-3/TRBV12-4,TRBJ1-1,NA,TGTGCCAGCAGCATTACCAACACTGAAGCTTTCTTT,CASSITNTEAFF
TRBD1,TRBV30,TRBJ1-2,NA,TGTGCCTGGTCACAACAGGGGCGCCGGCTCAGTGGCTACACCTTC,CAWSQQGRRLSGYTF
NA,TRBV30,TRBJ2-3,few,TGTGCCTGGGGGGGATCTAGCACGCAGTATTTT,CAWGGSSTQYF
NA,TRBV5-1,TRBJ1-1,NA,TGCGCCAGCAGCTTGGCAGACAGTAACACTGAAGCTTTCTTT,CASSLADSNTEAFF
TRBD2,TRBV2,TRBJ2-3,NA,TGTGCCAGCAGGTTCTCGGGAGGTGGTTACACAGATACGCAGTATTTT,CASRFSGGGYTDTQYF